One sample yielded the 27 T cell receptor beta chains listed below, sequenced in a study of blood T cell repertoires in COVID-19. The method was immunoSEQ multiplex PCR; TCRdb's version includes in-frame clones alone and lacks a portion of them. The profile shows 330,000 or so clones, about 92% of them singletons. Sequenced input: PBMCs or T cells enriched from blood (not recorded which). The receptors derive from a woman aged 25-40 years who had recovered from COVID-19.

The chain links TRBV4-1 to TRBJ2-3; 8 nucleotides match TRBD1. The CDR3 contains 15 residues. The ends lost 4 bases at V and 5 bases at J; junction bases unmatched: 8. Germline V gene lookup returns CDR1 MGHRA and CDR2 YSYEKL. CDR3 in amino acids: CASSPGQGDLDTQYF. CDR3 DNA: TGCGCCAGCAGCCCCGGACAGGGTGACTTAGATACGCAGTATTTT.

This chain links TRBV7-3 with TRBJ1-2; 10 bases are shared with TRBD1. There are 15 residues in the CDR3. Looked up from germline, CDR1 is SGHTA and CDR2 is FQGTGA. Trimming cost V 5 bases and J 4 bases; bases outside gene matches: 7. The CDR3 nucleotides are TGTGCCAGCAGCGATGGGACAGGGGATTTCTATGGCTACACCTTC. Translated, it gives CASSDGTGDFYGYTF.

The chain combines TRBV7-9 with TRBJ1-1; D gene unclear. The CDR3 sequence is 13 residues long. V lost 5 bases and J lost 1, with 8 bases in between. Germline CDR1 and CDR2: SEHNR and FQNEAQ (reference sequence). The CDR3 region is CASSPDWNTEAFF. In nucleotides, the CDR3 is TGTGCCAGCAGCCCAGACTGGAACACTGAAGCTTTCTTT.

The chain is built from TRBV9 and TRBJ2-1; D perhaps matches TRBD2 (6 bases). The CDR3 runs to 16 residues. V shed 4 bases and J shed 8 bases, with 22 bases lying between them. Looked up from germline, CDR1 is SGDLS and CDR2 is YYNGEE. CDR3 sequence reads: CASSLADFGGVDEQFF. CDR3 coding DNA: TGTGCCAGCAGCCTTGCCGACTTCGGGGGTGTCGATGAGCAGTTCTTC.

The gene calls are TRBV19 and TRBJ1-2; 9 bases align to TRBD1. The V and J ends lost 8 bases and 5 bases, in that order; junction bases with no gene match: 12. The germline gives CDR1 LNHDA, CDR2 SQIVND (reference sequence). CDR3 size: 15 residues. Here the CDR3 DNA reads TGTGCCAGTGCCGAAACCGCCGGGACAGGGTATGGCTACACCTTC. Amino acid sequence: CASAETAGTGYGYTF.

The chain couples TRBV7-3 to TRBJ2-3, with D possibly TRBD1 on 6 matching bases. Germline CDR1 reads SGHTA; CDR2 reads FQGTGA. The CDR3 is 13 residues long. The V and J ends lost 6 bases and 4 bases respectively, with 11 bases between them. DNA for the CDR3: TGTGCCAGCAGACAGGGTTATGCAGATACGCAGTATTTT. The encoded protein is CASRQGYADTQYF.

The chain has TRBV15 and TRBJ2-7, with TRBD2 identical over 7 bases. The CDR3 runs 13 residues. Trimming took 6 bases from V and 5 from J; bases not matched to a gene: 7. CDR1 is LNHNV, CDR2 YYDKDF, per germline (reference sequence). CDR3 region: CATRVGGGNEQYF. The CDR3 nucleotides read TGTGCCACCAGGGTCGGGGGAGGGAACGAGCAGTACTTC.

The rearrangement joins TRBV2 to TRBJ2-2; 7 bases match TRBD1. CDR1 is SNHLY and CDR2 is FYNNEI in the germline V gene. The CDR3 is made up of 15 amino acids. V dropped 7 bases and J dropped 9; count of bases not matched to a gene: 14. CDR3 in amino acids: CASTPQGVSRRELFF. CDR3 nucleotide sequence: TGTGCCAGCACCCCGCAGGGGGTTTCCCGGAGGGAGCTGTTTTTT.

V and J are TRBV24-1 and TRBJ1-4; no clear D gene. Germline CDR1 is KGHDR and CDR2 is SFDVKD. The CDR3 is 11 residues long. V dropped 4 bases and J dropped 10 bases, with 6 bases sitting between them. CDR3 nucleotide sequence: TGTGCCACCAGTGACTCTGTAAAACTGTTTTTT. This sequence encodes CATSDSVKLFF.

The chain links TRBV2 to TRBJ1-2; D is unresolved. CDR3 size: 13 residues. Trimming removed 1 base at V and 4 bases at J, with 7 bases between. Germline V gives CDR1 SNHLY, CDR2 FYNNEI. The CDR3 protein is CASSEGHRYGYTF. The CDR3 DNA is TGTGCCAGCAGTGAAGGACACCGCTATGGCTACACCTTC.

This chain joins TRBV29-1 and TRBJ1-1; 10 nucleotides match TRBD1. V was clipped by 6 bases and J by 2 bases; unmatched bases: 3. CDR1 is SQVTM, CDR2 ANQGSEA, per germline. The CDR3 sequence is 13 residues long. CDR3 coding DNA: TGCAGCGTCGAGACAGGGGGCAACACTGAAGCTTTCTTT. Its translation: CSVETGGNTEAFF. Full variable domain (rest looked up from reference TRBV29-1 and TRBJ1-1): SAVISQKPSRDICQRGTSLTIQCQVDSQVTMMFWYRQQPGQSLTLIATANQGSEATYESGFVIDKFPISRPNLTFSTLTVSNMSPEDSSIYLCSVETGGNTEAFFGQGTRLTVV.

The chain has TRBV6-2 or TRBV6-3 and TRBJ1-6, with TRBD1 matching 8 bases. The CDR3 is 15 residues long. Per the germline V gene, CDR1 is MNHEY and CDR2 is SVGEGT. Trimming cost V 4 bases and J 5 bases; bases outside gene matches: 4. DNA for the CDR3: TGTGCCAGCAGTTGGGGACAGGAAAATAATTCACCCCTCCACTTT. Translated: CASSWGQENNSPLHF.

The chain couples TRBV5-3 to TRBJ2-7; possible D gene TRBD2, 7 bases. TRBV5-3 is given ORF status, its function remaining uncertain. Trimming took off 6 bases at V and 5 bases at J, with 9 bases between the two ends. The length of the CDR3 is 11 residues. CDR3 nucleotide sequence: TGTGCCAGAAAGGGGGGGGACGAGCAGTACTTC. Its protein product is CARKGGDEQYF.

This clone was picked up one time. The DNA of the CDR3 is TGTGCCAGCAGCAAAGCACCCAGCAATCAGCCCCAGCATTTT. As protein: CASSKAPSNQPQHF. The chain joins TRBV9 to TRBJ1-5; no firm D call. V dropped 4 bases and J dropped 1 base, with 9 bases sitting between them. Per germline, CDR1 SGDLS and CDR2 YYNGEE. The CDR3 sequence is 14 residues long. Combining the CDR3 with reference TRBV9 and TRBJ1-5 gives the whole variable domain DSGVTQTPKHLITATGQRVTLRCSPRSGDLSVYWYQQSLDQGLQFLIQYYNGEERAKGNILERFSAQQFPDLHSELNLSSLELGDSALYFCASSKAPSNQPQHFGDGTRLSIL.

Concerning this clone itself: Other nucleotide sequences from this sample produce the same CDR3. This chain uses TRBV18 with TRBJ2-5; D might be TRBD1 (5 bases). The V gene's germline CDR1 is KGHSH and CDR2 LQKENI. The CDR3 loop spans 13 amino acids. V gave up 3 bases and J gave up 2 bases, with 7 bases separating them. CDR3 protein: CASSPGQQETQYF. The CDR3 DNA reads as TGTGCCAGCTCACCGGGGCAGCAAGAGACCCAGTACTTC.

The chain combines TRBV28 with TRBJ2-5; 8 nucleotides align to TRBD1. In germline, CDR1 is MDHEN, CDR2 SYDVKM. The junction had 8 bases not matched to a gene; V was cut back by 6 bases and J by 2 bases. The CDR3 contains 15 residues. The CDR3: CASSQSTGAQETQYF. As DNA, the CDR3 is TGTGCCAGCAGCCAGTCGACAGGGGCACAAGAGACCCAGTACTTC.

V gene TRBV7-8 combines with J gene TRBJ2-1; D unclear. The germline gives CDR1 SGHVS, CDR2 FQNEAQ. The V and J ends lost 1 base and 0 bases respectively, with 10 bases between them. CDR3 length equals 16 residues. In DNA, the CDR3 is TGTGCCAGCAGCTTAGTCTCCGTTAGCTCCTACAATGAGCAGTTCTTC. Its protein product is CASSLVSVSSYNEQFF.

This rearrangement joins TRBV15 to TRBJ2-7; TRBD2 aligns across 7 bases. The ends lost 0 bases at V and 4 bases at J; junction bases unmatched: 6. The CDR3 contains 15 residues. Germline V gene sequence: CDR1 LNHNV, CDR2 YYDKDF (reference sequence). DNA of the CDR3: TGTGCCACCAGCAGAGATTCGGGGGGTAGGTACGAGCAGTACTTC. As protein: CATSRDSGGRYEQYF.

Here the CDR3 reads CACLYRGGNEQFF. CDR3 nucleotide sequence: TGTGCCTGCCTTTACAGGGGCGGTAATGAGCAGTTCTTC. The rearrangement uses TRBV6-5 and TRBJ2-1; 7 bases fit TRBD1. V was pared by 11 bases and J by 7 bases, with 11 bases of the junction left unmatched. The CDR3 contains 13 residues. The germline V gene encodes CDR1 MNHEY and CDR2 SVGAGI.

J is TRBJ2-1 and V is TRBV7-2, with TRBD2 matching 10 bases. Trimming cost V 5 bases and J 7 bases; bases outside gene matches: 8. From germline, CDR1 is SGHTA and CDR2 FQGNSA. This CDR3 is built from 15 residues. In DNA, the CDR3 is TGTGCCAGCAGCCCCGGACTAGCGGAGTCGAATGAGCAGTTCTTC. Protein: CASSPGLAESNEQFF.

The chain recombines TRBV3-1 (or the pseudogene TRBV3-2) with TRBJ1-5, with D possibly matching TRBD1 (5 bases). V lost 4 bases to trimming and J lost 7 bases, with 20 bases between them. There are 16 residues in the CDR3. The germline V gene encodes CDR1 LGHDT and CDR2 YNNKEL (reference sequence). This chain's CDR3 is CASSPKGPGQEQPQHF. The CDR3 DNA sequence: TGTGCCAGCAGCCCGAAGGGGCCGGGTCAAGAACAGCCCCAGCATTTT.

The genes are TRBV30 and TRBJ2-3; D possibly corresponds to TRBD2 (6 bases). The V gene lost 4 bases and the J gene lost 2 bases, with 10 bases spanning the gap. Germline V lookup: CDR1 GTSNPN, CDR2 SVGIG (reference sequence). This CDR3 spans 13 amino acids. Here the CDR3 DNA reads TGTGCCTGGAAGGCGGGAAACACAGATACGCAGTATTTT. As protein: CAWKAGNTDTQYF.

This CDR3 reads CASSDRDGTEAFF. The CDR3 coding sequence is TGTGCCAGCTCAGACAGGGATGGCACTGAAGCTTTCTTT. The V and J genes are TRBV18 and TRBJ1-1; 7 bases fit TRBD1. The V gene end was trimmed by 5 bases and the J gene end by 4 bases; junction bases not matched to a gene: 4. The germline V gene has CDR1 KGHSH and CDR2 LQKENI. The CDR3 sequence is 13 residues long.

The CDR3 here is CASSFGGSNTEAFF. In DNA, the CDR3 is TGTGCCAGCAGTTTTGGTGGCAGTAACACTGAAGCTTTCTTT. V and J are TRBV27 and TRBJ1-1; D not resolved. V lost 3 bases to trimming and J lost 2 bases, with 10 bases between them. Per the germline V gene, CDR1 is MNHEY and CDR2 is SMNVEV (reference sequence). The CDR3 has 14 residues.

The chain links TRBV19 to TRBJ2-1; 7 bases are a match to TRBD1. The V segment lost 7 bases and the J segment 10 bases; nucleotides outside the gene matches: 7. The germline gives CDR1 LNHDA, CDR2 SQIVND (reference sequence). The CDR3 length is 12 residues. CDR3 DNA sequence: TGTGCCAGTATCACAGGGGCCGGAGAGCAGTTCTTC. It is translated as CASITGAGEQFF.

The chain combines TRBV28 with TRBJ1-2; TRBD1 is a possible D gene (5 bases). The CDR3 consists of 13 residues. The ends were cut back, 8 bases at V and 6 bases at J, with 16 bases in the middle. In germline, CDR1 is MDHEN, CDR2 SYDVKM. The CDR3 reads CASRSGGGDGYTF. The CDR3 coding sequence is TGTGCCAGCCGGTCCGGGGGAGGTGATGGCTACACCTTC.

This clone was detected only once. In DNA form, the CDR3 reads TGTGCCAGCACCCACGGGGGTAGCGCGAATGAGCAGTTCTTC. Translated: CASTHGGSANEQFF. The V and J genes are TRBV6-5 and TRBJ2-1; a weak D match, TRBD2 (6 bases). The CDR3 is made up of 14 amino acids. Germline V CDR1 and CDR2: MNHEY, SVGAGI. V lost 7 bases, J lost 7 bases, and 17 bases lay in between.